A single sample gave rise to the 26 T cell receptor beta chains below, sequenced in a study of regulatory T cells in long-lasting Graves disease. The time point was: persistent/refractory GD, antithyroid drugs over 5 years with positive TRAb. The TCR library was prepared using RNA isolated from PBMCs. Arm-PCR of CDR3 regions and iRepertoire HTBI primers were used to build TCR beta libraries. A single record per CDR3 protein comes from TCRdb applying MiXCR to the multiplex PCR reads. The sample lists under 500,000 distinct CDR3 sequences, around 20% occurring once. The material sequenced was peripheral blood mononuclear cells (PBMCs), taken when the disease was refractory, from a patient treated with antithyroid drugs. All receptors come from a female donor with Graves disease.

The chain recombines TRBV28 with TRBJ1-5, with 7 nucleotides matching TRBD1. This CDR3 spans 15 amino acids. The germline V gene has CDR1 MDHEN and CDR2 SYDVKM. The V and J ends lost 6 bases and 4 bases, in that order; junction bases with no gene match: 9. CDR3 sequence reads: CASSQGTDKNQPQHF. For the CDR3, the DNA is TGTGCCAGCAGCCAAGGGACAGACAAGAATCAGCCCCAGCATTTT.

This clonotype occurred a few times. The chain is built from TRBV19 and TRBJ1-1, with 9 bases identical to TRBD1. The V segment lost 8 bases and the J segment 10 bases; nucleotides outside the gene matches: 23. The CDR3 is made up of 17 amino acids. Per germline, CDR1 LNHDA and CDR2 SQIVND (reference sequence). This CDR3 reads CASGTGFVAPEGDGAFF. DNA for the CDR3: TGTGCCAGTGGGACAGGGTTTGTGGCCCCCGAAGGAGACGGAGCTTTCTTT.

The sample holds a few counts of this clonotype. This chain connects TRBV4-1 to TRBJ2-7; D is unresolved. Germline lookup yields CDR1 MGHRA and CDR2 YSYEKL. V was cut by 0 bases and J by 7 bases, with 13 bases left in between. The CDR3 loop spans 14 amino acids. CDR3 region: CASSQEPSLGEQYF. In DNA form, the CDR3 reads TGCGCCAGCAGCCAAGAGCCCAGCCTAGGAGAGCAGTACTTC.

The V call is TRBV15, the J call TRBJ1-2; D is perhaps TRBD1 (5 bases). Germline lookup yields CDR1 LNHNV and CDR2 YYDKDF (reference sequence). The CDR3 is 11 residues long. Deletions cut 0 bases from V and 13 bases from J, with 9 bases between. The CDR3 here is CATSREWGITF. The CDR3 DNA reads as TGTGCCACCAGCAGAGAATGGGGGATCACCTTC.

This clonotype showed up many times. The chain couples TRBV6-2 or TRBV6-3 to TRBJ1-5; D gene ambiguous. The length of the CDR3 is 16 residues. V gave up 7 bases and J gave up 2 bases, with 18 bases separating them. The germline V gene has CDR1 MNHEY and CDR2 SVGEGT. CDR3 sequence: CASTQGPPKGNQPQHF. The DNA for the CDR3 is TGTGCCAGCACCCAAGGACCGCCAAAGGGCAATCAGCCCCAGCATTTT.

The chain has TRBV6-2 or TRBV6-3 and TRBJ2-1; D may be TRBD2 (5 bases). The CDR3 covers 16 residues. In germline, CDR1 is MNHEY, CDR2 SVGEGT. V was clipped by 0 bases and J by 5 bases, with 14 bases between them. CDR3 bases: TGTGCCAGCAGTTACTCGTTGGGAGAACTGCACAATGAGCAGTTCTTC. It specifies CASSYSLGELHNEQFF.

The CDR3 sequence is CASSAGQGATDTQYF. CDR3 DNA sequence: TGTGCCAGTTCGGCGGGACAGGGGGCCACAGATACGCAGTATTTT. This rearrangement joins TRBV6-2 or TRBV6-3 to TRBJ2-3; 12 nucleotides match TRBD1. This CDR3 has 15 amino acids. The trim removed 9 bases at V and 2 bases at J, leaving 6 bases unmatched. Germline V lookup: CDR1 MNHEY, CDR2 SVGEGT.

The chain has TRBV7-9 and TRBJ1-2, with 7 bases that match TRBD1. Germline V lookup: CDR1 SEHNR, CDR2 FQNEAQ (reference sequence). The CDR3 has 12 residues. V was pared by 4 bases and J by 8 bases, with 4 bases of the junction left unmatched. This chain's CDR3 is CASSSDRDGYTF. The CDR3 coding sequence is TGTGCCAGCAGCTCAGACAGGGACGGCTACACCTTC.

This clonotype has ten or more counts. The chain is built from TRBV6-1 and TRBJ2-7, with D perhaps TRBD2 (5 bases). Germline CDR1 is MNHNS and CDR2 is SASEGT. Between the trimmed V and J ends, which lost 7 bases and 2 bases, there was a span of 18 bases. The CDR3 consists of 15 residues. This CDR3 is CASKSLDFAAYEQYF. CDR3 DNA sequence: TGTGCCAGCAAGAGCTTGGACTTCGCCGCCTACGAGCAGTACTTC.

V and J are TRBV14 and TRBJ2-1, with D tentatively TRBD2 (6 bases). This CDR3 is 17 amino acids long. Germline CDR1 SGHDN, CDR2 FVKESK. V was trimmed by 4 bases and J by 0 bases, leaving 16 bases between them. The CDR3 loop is CASSLTWDFGSYNEQFF. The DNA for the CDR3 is TGTGCCAGCAGCCTTACCTGGGACTTTGGCTCCTACAATGAGCAGTTCTTC.

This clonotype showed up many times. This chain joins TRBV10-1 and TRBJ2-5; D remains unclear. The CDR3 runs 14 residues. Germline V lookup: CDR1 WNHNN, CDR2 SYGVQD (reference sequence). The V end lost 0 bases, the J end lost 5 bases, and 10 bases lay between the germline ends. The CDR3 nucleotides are TGCGCCAGCAGTGAGTCCAAGGGTTTGGAGACCCAGTACTTC. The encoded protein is CASSESKGLETQYF.

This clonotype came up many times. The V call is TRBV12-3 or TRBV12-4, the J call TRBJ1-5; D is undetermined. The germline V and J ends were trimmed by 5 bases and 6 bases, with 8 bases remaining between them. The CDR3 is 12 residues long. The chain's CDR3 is CASSAELQPQHF. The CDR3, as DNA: TGTGCCAGCAGTGCGGAACTTCAGCCCCAGCATTTT.

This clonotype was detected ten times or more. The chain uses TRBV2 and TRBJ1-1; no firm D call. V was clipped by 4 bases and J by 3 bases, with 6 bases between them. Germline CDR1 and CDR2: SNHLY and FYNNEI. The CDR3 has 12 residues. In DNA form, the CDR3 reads TGTGCCAGCAGTGTCTTGTACACTGAAGCTTTCTTT. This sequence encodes CASSVLYTEAFF.

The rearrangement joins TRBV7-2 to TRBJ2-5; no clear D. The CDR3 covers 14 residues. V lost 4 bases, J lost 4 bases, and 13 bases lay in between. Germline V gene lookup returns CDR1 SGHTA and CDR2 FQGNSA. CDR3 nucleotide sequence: TGTGCCAGCAGCTCGCAACCAAATTCAGAGACCCAGTACTTC. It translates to CASSSQPNSETQYF.

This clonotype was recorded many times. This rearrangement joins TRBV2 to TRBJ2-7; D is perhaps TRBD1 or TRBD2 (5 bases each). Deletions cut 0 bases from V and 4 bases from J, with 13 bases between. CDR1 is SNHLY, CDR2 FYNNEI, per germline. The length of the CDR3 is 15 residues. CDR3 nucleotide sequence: TGTGCCAGCAGTGAAGCAGGGGTCCGGGGTTACGAGCAGTACTTC. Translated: CASSEAGVRGYEQYF.

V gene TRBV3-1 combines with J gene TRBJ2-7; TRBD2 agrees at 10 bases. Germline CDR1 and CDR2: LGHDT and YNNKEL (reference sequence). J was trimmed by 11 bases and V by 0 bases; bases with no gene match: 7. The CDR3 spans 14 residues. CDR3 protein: CASSQDLLAGDKYF. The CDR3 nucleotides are TGTGCCAGCAGCCAAGATCTTCTAGCGGGAGATAAGTACTTC.

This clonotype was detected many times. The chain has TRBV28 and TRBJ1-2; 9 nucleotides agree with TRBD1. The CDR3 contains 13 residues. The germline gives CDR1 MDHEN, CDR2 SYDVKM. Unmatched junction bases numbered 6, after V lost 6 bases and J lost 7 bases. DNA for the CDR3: TGTGCCAGCAGCCCGGACAGGGGACGTGGCTACACCTTC. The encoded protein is CASSPDRGRGYTF.

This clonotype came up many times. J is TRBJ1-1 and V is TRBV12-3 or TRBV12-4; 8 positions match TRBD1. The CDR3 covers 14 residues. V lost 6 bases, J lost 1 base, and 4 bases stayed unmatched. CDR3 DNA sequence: TGTGCCAGCAGCAGACAGGGGAGGAACACTGAAGCTTTCTTT. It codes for CASSRQGRNTEAFF.

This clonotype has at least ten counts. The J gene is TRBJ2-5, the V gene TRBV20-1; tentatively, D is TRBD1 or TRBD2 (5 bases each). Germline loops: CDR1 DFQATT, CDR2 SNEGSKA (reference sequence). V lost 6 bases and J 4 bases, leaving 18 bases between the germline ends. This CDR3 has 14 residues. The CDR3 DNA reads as TGCAGTGCCACCGGGGACCTAGGGAGAGAGACCCAGTACTTC. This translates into CSATGDLGRETQYF.

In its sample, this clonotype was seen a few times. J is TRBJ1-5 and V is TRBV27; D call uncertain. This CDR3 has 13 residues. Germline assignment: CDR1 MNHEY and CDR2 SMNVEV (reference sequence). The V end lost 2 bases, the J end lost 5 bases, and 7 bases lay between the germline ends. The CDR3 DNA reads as TGTGCCAGCAGTTTACAACTTCATCAGCCCCAGCATTTT. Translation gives CASSLQLHQPQHF.

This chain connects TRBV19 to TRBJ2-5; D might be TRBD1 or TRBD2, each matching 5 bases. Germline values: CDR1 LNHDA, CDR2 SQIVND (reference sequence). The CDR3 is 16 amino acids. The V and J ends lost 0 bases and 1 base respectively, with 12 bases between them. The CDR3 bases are TGTGCCAGTAGTATAGACGCCACGGGGCCCCAAGAGACCCAGTACTTC. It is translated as CASSIDATGPQETQYF.

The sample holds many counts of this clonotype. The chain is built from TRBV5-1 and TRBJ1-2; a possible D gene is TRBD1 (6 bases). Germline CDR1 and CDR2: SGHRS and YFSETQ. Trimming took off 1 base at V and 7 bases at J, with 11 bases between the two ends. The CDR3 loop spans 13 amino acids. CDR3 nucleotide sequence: TGCGCCAGCAGCTTGCAGGGGTCGCTTGGCTACACCTTC. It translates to CASSLQGSLGYTF. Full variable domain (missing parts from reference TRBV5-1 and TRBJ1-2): KAGVTQTPRYLIKTRGQQVTLSCSPISGHRSVSWYQQTPGQGLQFLFEYFSETQRNKGNFPGRFSGRQFSNSRSEMNVSTLELGDSALYLCASSLQGSLGYTFGSGTRLTVV.

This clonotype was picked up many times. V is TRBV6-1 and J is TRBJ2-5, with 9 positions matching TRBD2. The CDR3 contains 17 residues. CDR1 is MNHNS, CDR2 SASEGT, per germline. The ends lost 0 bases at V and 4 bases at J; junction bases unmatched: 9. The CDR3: CASSEASDRREGETQYF. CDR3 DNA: TGTGCCAGCAGTGAAGCGTCCGATCGGCGGGAGGGAGAGACCCAGTACTTC.

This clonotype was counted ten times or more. The chain's CDR3 is CASSSSLQPQHF. The DNA for the CDR3 is TGTGCCAGCAGCTCTAGCTTGCAGCCCCAGCATTTT. The genes are TRBV28 and TRBJ1-5; D ambiguous. CDR1 is MDHEN and CDR2 is SYDVKM in the germline V gene. Trimming left V 6 bases short and J 7 bases short, with 10 bases between. This CDR3 contains 12 residues.

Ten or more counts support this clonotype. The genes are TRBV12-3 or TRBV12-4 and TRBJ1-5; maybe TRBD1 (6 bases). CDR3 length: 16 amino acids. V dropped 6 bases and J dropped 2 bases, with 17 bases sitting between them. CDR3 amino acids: CASSHQQGQGNQPQHF. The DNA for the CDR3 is TGTGCCAGCAGCCATCAACAGGGTCAAGGCAATCAGCCCCAGCATTTT.

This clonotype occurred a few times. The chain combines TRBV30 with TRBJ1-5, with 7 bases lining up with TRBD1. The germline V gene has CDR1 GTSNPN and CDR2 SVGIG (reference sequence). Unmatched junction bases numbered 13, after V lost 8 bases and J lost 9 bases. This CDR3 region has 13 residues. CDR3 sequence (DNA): TGTGCCAGCAGTTGGGGCAGGGGGTTGCCCCAGCATTTT. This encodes CASSWGRGLPQHF.